A selection of T cell receptor beta chains follows, all from one sample in a study of blood T cell repertoires in COVID-19. TCRdb's copy holds only in-frame clones and misses some; the assay was immunoSEQ multiplex PCR. The sample shows 85,000 to 130,000 clones, roughly 92% of them seen only once. The sequencing input was peripheral blood. Receptor source: a man between 65 and 85 years old with acute or convalescent COVID-19. The CDR3 runs from the conserved cysteine through the conserved F or W. A D gene is named only where the DNA matches it firmly. Clone size is not always given. Where it is, it says once, few, many or a class for expanded clones.

>TRBV5-1|TRBJ2-4|.|TRBD1
TGCGCCAGCAGCTGGGGGACAGGGGTGGACATTCAGTACTTC
CASSWGTGVDIQYF
>TRBV28|TRBJ2-7|.|.
TGTGCCAGCCAGAGCGGAAATACCCCCTACGAGCAGTACTTC
CASQSGNTPYEQYF
>TRBV13|TRBJ1-5|.|.
TGTGCCAGCAGCTTAGGGTTCGGTAATCAGCCCCAGCATTTT
CASSLGFGNQPQHF
>TRBV5-1|TRBJ1-4|once|.
TGCGCCAGCAGCTCAGGGGTTAATGAAAAACTGTTTTTT
CASSSGVNEKLFF
>TRBV7-8|TRBJ1-3|few|.
TGTGCCAGCAGTACCCTCGTGGGGGGGGGCACCATATATTTT
CASSTLVGGGTIYF
>TRBV24-1|TRBJ2-1|.|TRBD2
TGTGCCACCAGTGAGCTAGCGGGAGGGTCCTACAATGAGCAGTTCTTC
CATSELAGGSYNEQFF
>TRBV4-1|TRBJ2-3|.|.
TGCGCCAGCAGCCAGACGACTCCTGGAAGAGATACGCAGTATTTT
CASSQTTPGRDTQYF
>TRBV6-4|TRBJ1-6|few|TRBD1
TGTGCCAGCAGTGATGGGACAGGTTCCCCTAATTCACCCCTCCACTTT
CASSDGTGSPNSPLHF
>TRBV4-2|TRBJ1-3|.|.
TGTGCCAGCAGCCAAGCCGGGGTGTACACCATATATTTT
CASSQAGVYTIYF
>TRBV7-8|TRBJ1-2|.|.
TGTGCCAGCAGCTTATTTGATGGGGAGAGAGATGGCTACACCTTC
CASSLFDGERDGYTF
>TRBV5-1|TRBJ2-7|.|.
TGCGCCAGCAGCTCCGGCCCGGACTCGGGAGCCTACGAGCAGTACTTC
CASSSGPDSGAYEQYF
>TRBV28|TRBJ1-3|.|.
TGTGCCAGCAGTTTTGGGAGGTTGGGCATATATTTT
CASSFGRLGIYF
>TRBV18|TRBJ1-2|.|TRBD1
TGTGCCAGCTCACCAAGGACAGGGACTAACTATGGCTACACCTTC
CASSPRTGTNYGYTF
>TRBV5-4|TRBJ2-5|.|.
TGTGCCAGCAGCCTTACAGTGGAGGGAGAGACCCAGTACTTC
CASSLTVEGETQYF
>TRBV5-1|TRBJ2-7|.|.
TGCGCCAGCAGCTTGTCAAATCTAGGCCACGAGCAGTACTTC
CASSLSNLGHEQYF
>TRBV28|TRBJ1-6|.|.
TGTGCCAGCACTCCCCGGCGGGCCTCGAATTCACCCCTCCACTTT
CASTPRRASNSPLHF
>TRBV6-1|TRBJ1-2|.|.
TGTGCCAGCAGTGAACTGGGAGGCGGTAACTATGGCTACACCTTC
CASSELGGGNYGYTF
>TRBV13|TRBJ1-2|.|.
TGTGCCAGCAGCTTAGGGAGGAGCGACTATGGCTACACCTTC
CASSLGRSDYGYTF
>TRBV5-6|TRBJ2-5|.|.
TGTGCCAGCAGCTTGCAAACGGGTGAGGAGACCCAGTACTTC
CASSLQTGEETQYF
>TRBV6-5|TRBJ1-2|.|.
TGTGCCAGCTCGGGGGTAGGGTATGGCTACACCTTC
CASSGVGYGYTF
>TRBV29-1|TRBJ1-1|.|.
TGCAGCGTTGTATGGGGGCCCATGAACACTGAAGCTTTCTTT
CSVVWGPMNTEAFF
>TRBV7-3|TRBJ2-3|.|TRBD1
TGTGCCAGCAGCCCCCGACAGGGGACAAGGGATACGCAGTATTTT
CASSPRQGTRDTQYF
>TRBV5-1|TRBJ2-7|.|.
TGCGCCAGCTCAGAGGCAGGGGTGTTCGGGGAGCAGTACTTC
CASSEAGVFGEQYF
>TRBV15|TRBJ2-7|.|TRBD2
TGTGCCACCAGCAGAGGCGGGAGTCTCTCCGAGCAGTACTTC
CATSRGGSLSEQYF
>TRBV7-8|TRBJ2-1|few|TRBD2
TGTGCCAGCAGCTTATATGGTCGGTCGGTTGCTAGCGGCCTCTCCTACAATGAGCAGTTCTTC
CASSLYGRSVASGLSYNEQFF
>TRBV15|TRBJ2-1|once|TRBD1
TGTGCCACCAGCAGAGATCGTGGGACAGCAAGTGAGCAGTTCTTC
CATSRDRGTASEQFF
>TRBV3-1/TRBV3-2|TRBJ1-1|.|.
TGTGCCAGCAGCCAACGGGGTTGGAACACTGAAGCTTTCTTT
CASSQRGWNTEAFF
>TRBV19|TRBJ2-3|.|.
TGTGCCAGTAGTATTATGCGGGGTAGCACAGATACGCAGTATTTT
CASSIMRGSTDTQYF
>TRBV18|TRBJ2-1|.|TRBD2
TGTGCCAGCTCACCAGGCGGGGGGTCCTACAATGAGCAGTTCTTC
CASSPGGGSYNEQFF
>TRBV10-3|TRBJ1-5|.|.
TGTGCCATCAGTGGAGGGCCCGGCGGCAATCAGCCCCAGCATTTT
CAISGGPGGNQPQHF
>TRBV5-1|TRBJ2-5|.|.
TGCGCCAGCAGATTACAGGGGACTCGCTACCAAGAGACCCAGTACTTC
CASRLQGTRYQETQYF
>TRBV14|TRBJ1-6|.|.
TGTGCCAGCAGGAGGGTTGATAATTCACCCCTCCACTTT
CASRRVDNSPLHF
>TRBV11-1|TRBJ2-7|.|.
TGTGCCAGCAGCTTTGATACTCGGGGGTTGTACGAGCAGTACTTC
CASSFDTRGLYEQYF
>TRBV2|TRBJ2-3|.|.
TGTGCCAGCAGTGACGGGGGTCGGGTAGCAGATACGCAGTATTTT
CASSDGGRVADTQYF
>TRBV7-9|TRBJ2-4|.|TRBD1
TGTGCCAGCAGCTTGCCCCGTGACAGGGGAGCCAAAAACATTCAGTACTTC
CASSLPRDRGAKNIQYF
>TRBV18|TRBJ2-2|.|TRBD2
TGTGCCAGCTCTTCGGGAGGGCTGAACACCGGGGAGCTGTTTTTT
CASSSGGLNTGELFF
>TRBV23-1|TRBJ2-7|.|.
TGCGCCAGCAGTCTAACAGCCCAGCCTTCCTACGAGCAGTACTTC
CASSLTAQPSYEQYF
>TRBV13|TRBJ1-6|.|TRBD1
TGTGCCAGCAGCTTATTCGGACAGGGTATTTCACCCCTCCACTTT
CASSLFGQGISPLHF
>TRBV28|TRBJ1-2|.|.
TGTGCCAGCAGTTCCCTCGGTTGGTATGGCTACACCTTC
CASSSLGWYGYTF
>TRBV3-1/TRBV3-2|TRBJ1-4|.|.
TGTGCCAGCAGCCAAGAGGGGGCCGGTGAAAAACTGTTTTTT
CASSQEGAGEKLFF
>TRBV24-1|TRBJ1-3|.|.
TGTGCCACCAGTGAATCCCCCAACTCTGGAAACACCATATATTTT
CATSESPNSGNTIYF
>TRBV9|TRBJ2-1|.|.
TGTGCCAGCTCCCGACAACCATACAATGAGCAGTTCTTC
CASSRQPYNEQFF
>TRBV29-1|TRBJ2-7|.|.
TGCAGCGTAAGCGTGTACCCGGGAGAATCCTACGAGCAGTACTTC
CSVSVYPGESYEQYF
>TRBV5-1|TRBJ1-2|.|TRBD1
TGCGCCAGCAGCCCACGGGACAGGAATAACCCTGGCTACACCTTC
CASSPRDRNNPGYTF
>TRBV7-9|TRBJ2-1|.|.
TGTGCCAGCAGCTTAGTTCGGAATGAGCAGTTCTTC
CASSLVRNEQFF
>TRBV27|TRBJ1-6|.|TRBD1
TGTGCCAGCAGTTCATTGACAGGGGAGACTATAGATTCACCCCTCCACTTT
CASSSLTGETIDSPLHF
>TRBV2|TRBJ1-1|.|.
TGTGCCAGCAGTGAACAGGGGACGGGCACTGAAGCTTTCTTT
CASSEQGTGTEAFF
>TRBV19|TRBJ1-6|.|TRBD1
TGTGCCAGTGGGGACAGCTCCTATAATTCACCCCTCCACTTT
CASGDSSYNSPLHF
>TRBV12-3/TRBV12-4|TRBJ1-1|once|.
TGTGCCAGCAGCCGCACAGGGAACACTGAAGCTTTCTTT
CASSRTGNTEAFF
>TRBV28|TRBJ1-5|.|.
TGTGCCAGCAGTATAGAGAACAGGCAGCCCCAGCATTTT
CASSIENRQPQHF
>TRBV25-1|TRBJ1-6|.|TRBD1
TGTGCCAGCAGGACGGACAGGGGCTCCTATAATTCACCCCTCCACTTT
CASRTDRGSYNSPLHF
>TRBV6-5|TRBJ2-2|.|.
TGTGCCAGCAGTTACGCGAGGGACACCGGGGAGCTGTTTTTT
CASSYARDTGELFF
>TRBV11-2|TRBJ1-5|.|.
TGTGCCAGCAGCCCAGCACCGGGGTACAATCAGCCCCAGCATTTT
CASSPAPGYNQPQHF
>TRBV6-6|TRBJ1-4|once|TRBD1
TGTGCCACCCAGACAGGGGGGGGGACTAATGAAAAACTGTTTTTT
CATQTGGGTNEKLFF
>TRBV18|TRBJ2-2|.|.
TGTGCCAGCTCACCCGTTGGGACAGCGGGACTAGCGAACACCGGGGAGCTGTTTTTT
CASSPVGTAGLANTGELFF
>TRBV4-1|TRBJ2-1|.|TRBD1
TGCGCCAGCAGCCCTTCGACAGGGGATAATGAGCAGTTCTTC
CASSPSTGDNEQFF
>TRBV11-2|TRBJ1-5|.|.
TGTGCCAGCAGCTTCTCTAATCAGCCCCAGCATTTT
CASSFSNQPQHF
>TRBV27|TRBJ2-7|.|.
TGTGCCAGCAGTTTATCGCGGGGCGGAGCTACCTACGAGCAGTACTTC
CASSLSRGGATYEQYF
>TRBV18|TRBJ2-1|.|.
TGTGCCAGCTCACCGGGTCCCCTAGGGGGGGCCTACAATGAGCAGTTCTTC
CASSPGPLGGAYNEQFF
>TRBV7-7|TRBJ2-1|.|TRBD2
TGTGCTAGCAGCTCGGGACTAGCGTCGAATGAGCAGTTCTTC
CASSSGLASNEQFF